A single sample gave rise to the 10 T cell receptor beta chains below, sequenced in a study of T-cell memory formation after mild COVID-19. From the 5' RACE reads, TCRdb called clonotypes with MiXCR, one entry per CDR3 protein. The sample lists approximately 300,000 distinct CDR3 sequences; approximately 16% were seen once. Sequencing used PBMCs or a T cell subset sorted from them (not recorded which). These receptors were collected from a man younger than 30 who had mild COVID-19 (a few samples of this study predate the infection). Cell type and time point are not known.

The chain recombines TRBV25-1 with TRBJ1-2, with 8 bases lining up with TRBD1. Germline trimming cut 8 bases from V and 8 bases from J; bases unmatched to any gene: 10. Germline CDR1 is MGHDK and CDR2 is SYGVNS. The CDR3 sequence is 13 residues long. The CDR3 nucleotides are TGTGCCAGCCACGAAGCCGGGACAGGAGGCTACACCTTC. This translates into CASHEAGTGGYTF.

A few counts support this clonotype. V is TRBV7-2 and J is TRBJ2-5; 10 positions match TRBD2. From germline, CDR1 is SGHTA and CDR2 FQGNSA. The CDR3 is 15 residues long. V lost 5 bases, J lost 2 bases, and 5 bases stayed unmatched. The chain's CDR3 is CASSPGTSVQETQYF. For the CDR3, the DNA is TGTGCCAGCAGCCCCGGGACTAGCGTACAAGAGACCCAGTACTTC. The whole variable domain, remainder taken from reference TRBV7-2 and TRBJ2-5, is GAGVSQSPSNKVTEKGKDVELRCDPISGHTALYWYRQSLGQGLEFLIYFQGNSAPDKSGLPSDRFSAERTGGSVSTLTIQRTQQEDSAVYLCASSPGTSVQETQYFGPGTRLLVL.

The chain combines TRBV5-1 with TRBJ1-2, with a tentative D call TRBD1 (6 bases). This CDR3 region has 13 residues. Germline V lookup: CDR1 SGHRS, CDR2 YFSETQ. Between the trimmed V and J ends, which lost 0 bases and 9 bases, there was a span of 12 bases. CDR3 residues: CASSLGQGMSYTF. The CDR3 DNA sequence: TGCGCCAGCAGCTTGGGGCAGGGGATGAGCTACACCTTC.

The rearrangement links TRBV7-2 to TRBJ1-6; D may be TRBD1 (5 bases). With 1 base removed from V and 11 bases from J, the gap between germline ends came to 18 bases. Per germline, CDR1 SGHTA and CDR2 FQGNSA. CDR3 size: 16 residues. The CDR3 bases are TGTGCCAGCAGCTTAGAAAGTGGGCGGCGAGGGGCACCCCTCCACTTT. Its translation: CASSLESGRRGAPLHF.

The chain employs TRBV7-9 and TRBJ2-7; TRBD1 matches 9 bases. Trimming removed 5 bases from V and 3 bases from J; junction bases left unmatched: 11. The CDR3 runs 16 residues. Germline lookup yields CDR1 SEHNR and CDR2 FQNEAQ (reference sequence). CDR3 bases: TGTGCCAGCAGCCCGGGGACAGGGTTGGTTAGCTACGAGCAGTACTTC. Protein: CASSPGTGLVSYEQYF.

In its sample, this clonotype was seen many times. The chain employs TRBV20-1 and TRBJ2-5, with 7 positions matching TRBD2. This CDR3 spans 14 amino acids. CDR1 and CDR2 from the germline V gene are DFQATT and SNEGSKA (reference sequence). The trim removed 6 bases at V and 5 bases at J, leaving 12 bases unmatched. The CDR3: CSAVGLGGWETQYF. CDR3 DNA sequence: TGCAGTGCAGTCGGACTAGGAGGTTGGGAGACCCAGTACTTC.

The genes are TRBV12-3 or TRBV12-4 and TRBJ2-1; 9 bases line up with TRBD1. This CDR3 spans 16 amino acids. V trimming: 5 bases; J trimming: 7 bases; junction bases outside the gene matches: 12. CDR3 bases: TGTGCCAGCAGTCCACCCCGGGACAGGGTTGGTAATGAGCAGTTCTTC. Translation: CASSPPRDRVGNEQFF.

There are a few counts of this clonotype. The V call is TRBV20-1, the J call TRBJ2-3, with D perhaps matching TRBD1 or TRBD2 (6 bases each). The CDR3 length is 14 residues. CDR1 and CDR2 (germline): DFQATT, SNEGSKA (reference sequence). V was clipped by 8 bases and J by 1 base, with 16 bases between them. CDR3 protein: CSTEGGGCTDTQYF. Here the CDR3 DNA reads TGCAGTACGGAGGGGGGCGGTTGCACAGATACGCAGTATTTT.

This clonotype turned up a few times. The chain has TRBV9 and TRBJ2-3; D might be TRBD2 (6 bases). With 4 bases removed from V and 4 bases from J, the gap between germline ends came to 19 bases. The length of the CDR3 is 16 residues. Germline values: CDR1 SGDLS, CDR2 YYNGEE. CDR3 protein: CASSRSRGILSDTQYF. CDR3 coding DNA: TGTGCCAGCAGCCGGAGCCGGGGGATTTTATCAGATACGCAGTATTTT.

V is TRBV18 and J is TRBJ2-3; 10 bases map to TRBD2. V lost 0 bases to trimming and J lost 0 bases; unmatched junction nucleotides: 3. CDR1 and CDR2 (germline): KGHSH, LQKENI. The CDR3 extends over 17 amino acids. DNA for the CDR3: TGTGCCAGCTCACCACCGGGACTAGCGACTAGCACAGATACGCAGTATTTT. Amino acids: CASSPPGLATSTDTQYF.